This TCR beta chain was recorded in a study of blood T cell repertoires in COVID-19. Study context: Collection of acute and convalescent COVID-19 samples took place in the United States, Italy and Spain. T cells, B-cell-depleted T cells, or PBMCs supplied cDNA or gDNA.

One Seattle source followed patients from active infection through their disease course. In the original analysis: Amplification from reference gene primers served as the basis for estimated nucleated cell counts. Assay: immunoSEQ multiplex PCR; the TCRdb copy retains only in-frame clones and omits some. V and J calls and clone size are those listed in that table; D and trimming were worked out from the DNA. Of roughly 130,000 clones detected, 84% appear once; the ten largest clones hold about 8.1%. CDR1 is SEHNR, CDR2 FQNEAQ, per germline (reference sequence). V lost 5 bases to trimming and J lost 7 bases; unmatched junction nucleotides: 10. This CDR3 has 14 residues.

Sequenced sample: peripheral blood. This receptor was obtained from a man aged 25-45 years with COVID-19, enrolled during active disease. The V and J genes are TRBV7-9 and TRBJ1-1; 7 nucleotides agree with TRBD1. The CDR3 region has the DNA TGTGCCAGCAGCCCTGGGACAGTGGCACTTGAAGCTTTCTTT. Amino acids: CASSPGTVALEAFF.